These 21 T cell receptor beta chains were sequenced from one sample in a study of CD8 T cells in ankylosing spondylitis. TCRdb passed the 5' RACE reads through MiXCR, listing each CDR3 protein once. This sample carries 200,000 to 250,000 distinct CDR3 sequences, roughly a tenth of them seen once, and the ten largest clones take less than 25%. Sequencing input: blood, either unsorted or a sorted T cell fraction (not recorded which). Source of these receptors: a male donor with ankylosing spondylitis or in good health (not recorded which).

In its sample, this clonotype was seen many times. The rearrangement uses TRBV5-1 and TRBJ1-2; unclear D gene. The germline gives CDR1 SGHRS, CDR2 YFSETQ. Trimming shortened V by 0 bases and J by 3 bases, and 6 bases separated the two germline ends. CDR3 length: 13 amino acids. The CDR3 loop reads CASSLAGDYGYTF. CDR3 sequence (DNA): TGCGCCAGCAGCTTGGCAGGAGACTATGGCTACACCTTC.

This clonotype was picked up a small number of times. J is TRBJ2-1 and V is TRBV28; the D gene is possibly TRBD2 (7 bases). The CDR3 sequence is 11 residues long. Germline values: CDR1 MDHEN, CDR2 SYDVKM. The V end was cut by 10 bases, the J end by 6 bases, with 10 bases between. The chain's CDR3 is CATRGANEQFF. The CDR3 DNA sequence: TGTGCCACTCGGGGGGCCAATGAGCAGTTCTTC.

The sample holds many counts of this clonotype. V usage is TRBV5-1 and J usage is TRBJ2-3; TRBD2 aligns across 13 bases. Germline lookup yields CDR1 SGHRS and CDR2 YFSETQ. The CDR3 contains 16 residues. The V gene end was trimmed by 3 bases and the J gene end by 2 bases; junction bases not matched to a gene: 3. The chain's CDR3 is CASSWGLAGSTDTQYF. CDR3 sequence (DNA): TGCGCCAGCAGCTGGGGACTAGCGGGGTCCACAGATACGCAGTATTTT.

The rearrangement uses TRBV21-1 and TRBJ1-6; the tabulated D call, TRBD1, remains unverified against the DNA. TRBV21-1 is classified as a pseudogene. The CDR3 runs 17 residues. The CDR3 DNA follows: TGTGCCAGCAGCAACCGGGGGGAGAGCTCCTATAATTCACCCCTCCACTTT. It encodes CASSNRGESSYNSPLHF.

The chain combines TRBV20-1 with TRBJ2-5; 12 positions agree with TRBD2. Germline CDR1 DFQATT, CDR2 SNEGSKA (reference sequence). The CDR3 has 15 residues. The trim removed 6 bases at V and 4 bases at J, leaving 9 bases unmatched. The DNA for the CDR3 is TGCAGTGCCCTCCGGACTAGCGGGACACTAGAGACCCAGTACTTC. This codes for CSALRTSGTLETQYF.

The chain links TRBV5-1 to TRBJ2-1, with TRBD1 matching 11 bases. Germline V lookup: CDR1 SGHRS, CDR2 YFSETQ. Trimming took 0 bases from V and 2 from J; bases not matched to a gene: 10. CDR3 length: 19 residues. The DNA for the CDR3 is TGCGCCAGCAGCTTGGAAGGGACAGGGGGTATGGGGGCCTACAATGAGCAGTTCTTC. Translating it yields CASSLEGTGGMGAYNEQFF.

This clonotype was detected many times. The chain employs TRBV5-1 and TRBJ1-4; 7 nucleotides align to TRBD1. V shed 4 bases and J 4 bases; nucleotides not matched to a gene: 4. Germline CDR1 is SGHRS and CDR2 is YFSETQ. The CDR3 extends over 14 amino acids. The CDR3 is CASSPGTVNEKLFF. CDR3 coding DNA: TGCGCCAGCAGCCCCGGGACAGTTAATGAAAAACTGTTTTTT.

This clonotype has ten or more counts. The V gene is TRBV5-1, the J gene TRBJ2-5; D unresolved. This CDR3 spans 12 amino acids. Deletions cut 1 base from V and 2 bases from J, with 3 bases between. The germline V gene encodes CDR1 SGHRS and CDR2 YFSETQ. The CDR3 sequence is CASSLRQETQYF. CDR3 bases: TGCGCCAGCAGCTTGCGGCAAGAGACCCAGTACTTC.

The genes are TRBV21-1 and TRBJ2-7; TRBD1 is taken as the D call from the table, unchecked against the DNA. TRBV21-1 is given as a pseudogene. The CDR3 spans 20 residues. The DNA of the CDR3 is TGTGCCAGCAGCAAAGCTGGGACAGGGGGCCCAGAAGCCCTACACTACGAGCAGTACTTC. Amino acids: CASSKAGTGGPEALHYEQYF.

The chain recombines TRBV5-5 with TRBJ1-4; no clear D gene. The CDR3 runs to 13 residues. V was clipped by 4 bases and J by 7 bases, with 11 bases between them. Germline V gene data show CDR1 as SGHKS and CDR2 as YYEKEE (reference sequence). For the CDR3, the DNA is TGTGCCAGCAGCCTGGTGGGGATTGAAAAACTGTTTTTT. Amino acids: CASSLVGIEKLFF.

This clonotype was seen repeatedly, ten times or more. This chain links TRBV12-3 or TRBV12-4 with TRBJ1-3; no clear D gene. V was trimmed by 3 bases and J by 2 bases, leaving 14 bases between them. The CDR3 length is 16 residues. CDR3 bases: TGTGCCAGCAGTTTTGGGAACAGTCTTCCTGGAAACACCATATATTTT. Translation gives CASSFGNSLPGNTIYF.

In this sample, this clonotype turned up many times. This sequence joins TRBV5-5 and TRBJ2-3, with D uncertain. Looked up from germline, CDR1 is SGHKS and CDR2 is YYEKEE (reference sequence). The germline V and J ends were trimmed by 0 bases and 3 bases, with 11 bases remaining between them. The CDR3 length is 15 residues. As DNA, the CDR3 is TGTGCCAGCAGCTTGGCACCACGTGGGACAGATACGCAGTATTTT. Its translation: CASSLAPRGTDTQYF.

The chain couples TRBV28 to TRBJ2-7, with 9 positions matching TRBD1. The length of the CDR3 is 12 residues. Germline V CDR1 and CDR2: MDHEN, SYDVKM. Trimming took 8 bases from V and 2 from J; bases not matched to a gene: 1. The CDR3 bases are TGTGCCAGCGGGGACAGGGCCTACGAGCAGTACTTC. It yields the protein CASGDRAYEQYF.

This clonotype occurred many times. This rearrangement joins TRBV2 to TRBJ2-2; D gene uncertain. Germline-derived CDR1 and CDR2 are SNHLY and FYNNEI. CDR3 size: 13 residues. V lost 6 bases, J lost 1 base, and 6 bases lay in between. This CDR3 is CASRNENTGELFF. DNA of the CDR3: TGTGCCAGCAGAAACGAGAACACCGGGGAGCTGTTTTTT.

The table lists this clonotype with many counts. This chain joins TRBV20-1 and TRBJ2-3, with TRBD2 matching over 11 bases. The junction had 21 bases not matched to a gene; V was cut back by 3 bases and J by 1 base. Germline assignment: CDR1 DFQATT and CDR2 SNEGSKA (reference sequence). This CDR3 spans 21 amino acids. The CDR3 sequence is CSARVPETSGEGFYGTDTQYF. CDR3 sequence (DNA): TGCAGTGCTAGGGTGCCGGAGACTAGCGGGGAGGGATTCTATGGCACAGATACGCAGTATTTT.

This clonotype occurred many times. The V and J genes are TRBV13 and TRBJ2-1; 8 bases map to TRBD2. Germline CDR1 reads PRHDT; CDR2 reads FYEKMQ (reference sequence). This CDR3 is built from 15 residues. Unmatched junction bases numbered 8, after V lost 5 bases and J lost 5 bases. CDR3 coding DNA: TGTGCCAGCAGCCCGGCCGGGACTAGGAACAATGAGCAGTTCTTC. Its translation: CASSPAGTRNNEQFF.

This clonotype showed up many times. The V and J genes are TRBV5-1 and TRBJ2-5; 10 bases match TRBD2. V lost 4 bases, J lost 5 bases, and 11 bases stayed unmatched. CDR3 length: 16 residues. Germline V gene sequence: CDR1 SGHRS, CDR2 YFSETQ. CDR3 in amino acids: CASSEASGGGRETQYF. The CDR3 nucleotides read TGCGCCAGCAGCGAAGCTAGCGGGGGTGGTAGGGAGACCCAGTACTTC.

This clonotype was picked up many times. The chain couples TRBV5-1 to TRBJ2-2; D possibly corresponds to TRBD1 (5 bases). The V gene's germline CDR1 is SGHRS and CDR2 YFSETQ. The germline V and J ends were trimmed by 0 bases and 7 bases, with 13 bases remaining between them. The CDR3 sequence is 15 residues long. The CDR3 is CASSLGPSGIGELFF. The CDR3 DNA reads as TGCGCCAGCAGCTTGGGCCCATCAGGGATCGGGGAGCTGTTTTTT.

This clonotype was seen repeatedly, ten times or more. The chain carries TRBV12-3 or TRBV12-4 and TRBJ2-3, with D unclear. The CDR3 spans 12 residues. V was trimmed by 8 bases and J by 3 bases, leaving 9 bases between them. CDR3 DNA: TGTGCCAGCGGCTCAAGTACAGATACGCAGTATTTT. Amino acid sequence: CASGSSTDTQYF.

This chain joins TRBV5-1 and TRBJ2-7; possibly TRBD2 for D (5 bases). The germline gives CDR1 SGHRS, CDR2 YFSETQ. The CDR3 is 11 amino acids. The V and J ends lost 4 bases and 7 bases respectively, with 9 bases between them. The DNA for the CDR3 is TGCGCCAGCAGCGAGGGATGGGAGCAGTACTTC. This sequence encodes CASSEGWEQYF. The full variable domain, with the rest looked up from reference TRBV5-1 and TRBJ2-7, is KAGVTQTPRYLIKTRGQQVTLSCSPISGHRSVSWYQQTPGQGLQFLFEYFSETQRNKGNFPGRFSGRQFSNSRSEMNVSTLELGDSALYLCASSEGWEQYFGPGTRLTVT.

The rearrangement joins TRBV5-1 to TRBJ1-5, with unresolved D. The CDR3 runs 15 residues. V was shortened by 5 bases and J by 1 base, with 13 bases between the two germline ends. Germline V gives CDR1 SGHRS, CDR2 YFSETQ. CDR3 region: CASSAGSDSNQPQHF. The DNA for the CDR3 is TGCGCCAGCAGTGCGGGATCCGACAGCAATCAGCCCCAGCATTTT.